This TCR beta chain was obtained from a study of cytomegalovirus exposure and HLA in healthy donors. Study observations and caveats: Under in vitro conditions, a few CMV-associated chains were confirmed as specific for CMV antigens. The authors later found TCR association rates varying by HLA locus, with DRB1 most and HLA-C fewest.

PCR primers comprised 60 Vbeta and 13 Jbeta primers. This table comes from immunoSEQ multiplex PCR, and its TCRdb copy is limited to in-frame clones, with some not included. This sample carries 150,000 or so clones, roughly 84% of them seen once, and the ten largest clones take approximately 1.5%. The donors, nominally healthy at sampling, likely had unrecorded immune exposures. With V trimmed by 3 bases and J by 3 bases, 4 bases remained unmatched. The germline V gene has CDR1 LNHDA and CDR2 SQIVND (reference sequence). This CDR3 has 15 amino acids. Worth noting for this clone: As yet, its antigen is unknown.

Sample: PBMCs. The source of this sequence is a male donor in good health and CMV-seronegative. V gene TRBV19 combines with J gene TRBJ2-2; 7 bases are a match to TRBD1. In DNA form, the CDR3 reads TGTGCCAGTAGTATCGGGGACAGTTACACCGGGGAGCTGTTTTTT. Its translation is CASSIGDSYTGELFF.